Below are 16 T cell receptor beta chains sequenced from a single sample in a study of T cells in Graves' hyperthyroidism and ophthalmopathy (dated by TCRdb to the late 2010s). Library creation used multiplex PCR. The run used an Illumina HiSeq 2000. TCR beta CDR3 regions were amplified from RNA transcripts. The TCR CDR3 was subjected to a first round of RT-PCR using the HTBI primer set and the Qiagen OneStep RT-PCR kit. In TCRdb, the public reads were trimmed at Q25 with fastp and aligned with MiXCR, with productive beta chains retained. When rows share a CDR3 protein, they turn into one entry using the most common DNA and genes. In this sample the table shows 600,000 or so distinct CDR3 sequences, roughly 15% of which occur a single time. The ten largest clones capture around 13% of the sample. Sequencing was done on a sample of blood. These receptors all come from a woman in her forties or fifties with Graves' ophthalmopathy.

In its sample, this clonotype was seen a few times. The chain has TRBV2 and TRBJ1-2, with a possible D match to TRBD1 (5 bases). This CDR3 is 17 amino acids long. In germline, CDR1 is SNHLY, CDR2 FYNNEI. With 2 bases removed from V and 2 bases from J, the gap between germline ends came to 18 bases. The CDR3 loop is CASSESSSGTYNYGYTF. DNA of the CDR3: TGTGCCAGCAGTGAATCGTCGTCCGGGACTTACAACTATGGCTACACCTTC.

This clonotype was seen only once. A read error may explain this, as a much larger clone is one base away. This chain links TRBV7-3 with TRBJ1-5; 8 nucleotides line up with TRBD1. The germline V gene has CDR1 SGHTA and CDR2 FQGTGA. The junction had 7 bases not matched to a gene; V was cut back by 8 bases and J by 4 bases. The CDR3 extends over 14 amino acids. CDR3 loop: CASGGTGPNQPQHF. The CDR3 DNA is TGTGCCAGCGGCGGGACAGGTCCTAATCAGCCCCAGCATTTT.

The chain is built from TRBV6-2 or TRBV6-3 and TRBJ1-5; the match to TRBD1 covers 11 bases. Germline V CDR1 and CDR2: MNHEY, SVGEGT. The CDR3 has 16 residues. V lost 0 bases to trimming and J lost 6 bases; unmatched junction nucleotides: 4. The CDR3 sequence is CASSYSMGQGGQPQHF. The CDR3 nucleotides read TGTGCCAGCAGTTACTCGATGGGACAGGGGGGTCAGCCCCAGCATTTT.

This clonotype was detected a few times. The rearrangement uses TRBV3-1 and TRBJ2-7, with 7 bases matching TRBD2. In germline, CDR1 is LGHDT, CDR2 YNNKEL (reference sequence). CDR3 length: 18 amino acids. Germline trimming cut 0 bases from V and 3 bases from J; bases unmatched to any gene: 14. The CDR3 reads CASSQDPRTGLGDYEQYF. The CDR3 DNA follows: TGTGCCAGCAGCCAAGATCCTCGGACCGGACTAGGTGACTACGAGCAGTACTTC.

The rearrangement joins TRBV28 to TRBJ2-7, with 14 bases that match TRBD2. The CDR3 sequence is 15 residues long. Germline CDR1 reads MDHEN; CDR2 reads SYDVKM. J lost 5 bases, V lost 5 bases, and 5 bases had no gene match. The CDR3 DNA reads TGTGCCAGCAGTCCCCAGACTAGCGGGAGGGACGAGCAGTACTTC. This sequence encodes CASSPQTSGRDEQYF.

This clonotype was detected many times. The chain carries TRBV28 and TRBJ2-7; D uncertain. This CDR3 region has 12 residues. Per germline, CDR1 MDHEN and CDR2 SYDVKM. The V gene lost 7 bases and the J gene lost 0 bases, with 7 bases spanning the gap. Written as DNA, the CDR3 is TGTGCCAGCACAAGGAGCTCCTACGAGCAGTACTTC. It is translated as CASTRSSYEQYF.

The CDR3 sequence: CASSEARIAGVETQYF. The CDR3, as DNA: TGTGCCAGCAGTGAAGCTAGGATAGCGGGAGTTGAGACCCAGTACTTC. The chain recombines TRBV6-1 with TRBJ2-5; TRBD2 matches 9 bases. Per germline, CDR1 MNHNS and CDR2 SASEGT. The trim removed 0 bases at V and 5 bases at J, leaving 7 bases unmatched. CDR3 size: 16 residues.

This clonotype was seen at least ten times. The rearrangement uses TRBV7-2 and TRBJ1-5; TRBD1 aligns across 9 bases. This CDR3 has 17 residues. Per the germline V gene, CDR1 is SGHTA and CDR2 is FQGNSA. V lost 7 bases and J lost 3; bases outside the gene matches: 13. The CDR3 here is CASTILPGQGHNQPQHF. As DNA, the CDR3 is TGTGCCAGCACCATCCTACCGGGACAGGGTCACAATCAGCCCCAGCATTTT.

V is TRBV4-2 and J is TRBJ2-3, with 14 bases fitting TRBD2. After removal of 9 bases from V and 4 bases from J, the junction contained 9 bases not matched to a gene. Germline V gene lookup returns CDR1 LGHNA and CDR2 YNFKEQ. The CDR3 loop spans 16 amino acids. CDR3 nucleotides: TGTGCCAGTCAGGTGGGACTAGCGGGAGTTGCAGATACGCAGTATTTT. It translates to CASQVGLAGVADTQYF.

At least ten counts were recorded for this clonotype. The chain is built from TRBV2 and TRBJ2-4; the match to TRBD1 covers 7 bases. Trimming took 6 bases from V and 5 from J; bases not matched to a gene: 4. Looked up from germline, CDR1 is SNHLY and CDR2 is FYNNEI. This CDR3 has 13 amino acids. CDR3 bases: TGTGCCAGCAGGGGGACAGTGCAAAACATTCAGTACTTC. It translates to CASRGTVQNIQYF.

This clonotype appeared a few times. V usage is TRBV5-1 and J usage is TRBJ1-1; D call uncertain. The CDR3 consists of 12 residues. In germline, CDR1 is SGHRS, CDR2 YFSETQ. Trimming took off 5 bases at V and 4 bases at J, with 9 bases between the two ends. This CDR3 is CASRIESTEAFF. CDR3 coding DNA: TGCGCCAGCAGGATAGAGAGCACTGAAGCTTTCTTT.

This clonotype was detected many times. The CDR3 is CASSSGQGEGYTF. The CDR3 nucleotides read TGCGCCAGCAGCTCGGGACAGGGGGAAGGCTACACCTTC. The chain uses TRBV5-1 and TRBJ1-2, with 11 nucleotides matching TRBD1. With V trimmed by 3 bases and J by 8 bases, 3 bases remained unmatched. The CDR3 totals 13 residues. CDR1 and CDR2 from the germline V gene are SGHRS and YFSETQ.

This clonotype was counted a few times. This chain connects TRBV20-1 to TRBJ1-5; tentatively, D is TRBD1 (6 bases). The V end was cut by 2 bases, the J end by 2 bases, with 10 bases between. There are 14 residues in the CDR3. Germline V gene data show CDR1 as DFQATT and CDR2 as SNEGSKA (reference sequence). The CDR3 region is CSARNRDGNQPQHF. CDR3 sequence (DNA): TGCAGTGCTAGAAACAGGGATGGCAATCAGCCCCAGCATTTT.

This clonotype was recorded a few times. The chain joins TRBV27 to TRBJ1-1; 7 nucleotides align to TRBD1. Trimming removed 4 bases from V and 4 bases from J; junction bases left unmatched: 18. This CDR3 contains 18 residues. Germline loops: CDR1 MNHEY, CDR2 SMNVEV (reference sequence). The CDR3 protein is CASSYRKGGAYEGTEAFF. Written as DNA, the CDR3 is TGTGCCAGCAGTTACCGAAAAGGGGGCGCGTACGAGGGCACTGAAGCTTTCTTT.

This clonotype showed up many times. In DNA, the CDR3 is TGTGCCAGCAGTTACTCTCCCATAGCGGGACTCTACAATGAGCAGTTCTTC. It translates to CASSYSPIAGLYNEQFF. The chain uses TRBV6-2 or TRBV6-3 and TRBJ2-1; 8 bases line up with TRBD2. CDR1 and CDR2 (germline): MNHEY, SVGEGT. J gave up 3 bases and V 0 bases, and 7 bases lay outside the gene matches. The CDR3 contains 17 residues.

In this sample, this clonotype turned up many times. The rearrangement joins TRBV18 to TRBJ2-1; 8 positions match TRBD1. The germline gives CDR1 KGHSH, CDR2 LQKENI. V trimming: 4 bases; J trimming: 4 bases; junction bases outside the gene matches: 3. CDR3 size: 14 residues. CDR3 in DNA: TGTGCCAGCTCACAGGACAGGGTATACAATGAGCAGTTCTTC. Its protein is CASSQDRVYNEQFF.